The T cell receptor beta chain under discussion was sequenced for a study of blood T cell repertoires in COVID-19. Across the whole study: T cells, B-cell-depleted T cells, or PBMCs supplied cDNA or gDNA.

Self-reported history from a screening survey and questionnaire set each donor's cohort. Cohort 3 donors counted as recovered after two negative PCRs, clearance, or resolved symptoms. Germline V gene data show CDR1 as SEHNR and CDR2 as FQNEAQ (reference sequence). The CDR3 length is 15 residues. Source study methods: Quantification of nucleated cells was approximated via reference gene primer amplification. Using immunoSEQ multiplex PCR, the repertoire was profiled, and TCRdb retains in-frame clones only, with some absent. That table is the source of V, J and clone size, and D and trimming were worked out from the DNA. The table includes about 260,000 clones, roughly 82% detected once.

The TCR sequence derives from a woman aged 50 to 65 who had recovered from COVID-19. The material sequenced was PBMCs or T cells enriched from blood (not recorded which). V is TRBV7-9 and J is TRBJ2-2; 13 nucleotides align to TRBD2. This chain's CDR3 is CVGTSGNANTGELFF. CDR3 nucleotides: TGTGTCGGGACTAGCGGGAACGCGAACACCGGGGAGCTGTTTTTT. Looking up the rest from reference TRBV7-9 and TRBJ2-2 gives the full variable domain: DTGVSQNPRHKITKRGQNVTFRCDPISEHNRLYWYRQTLGQGPEFLTYFQNEAQLEKSRLLSDRFSAERPKGSFSTLEIQRTEQGDSAMYLCVGTSGNANTGELFFGEGSRLTVL.